This record looks at one T cell receptor (beta chain) sequence and its context. Clones were read by immunoSEQ multiplex PCR, and TCRdb kept only the in-frame ones, dropping some. The sample yields 100,000 to 150,000 clones, 85% to 95% seen once. V lost 4 bases, J lost 6 bases, and 19 bases lay in between. The germline V gene encodes CDR1 SGHRS and CDR2 YFSETQ. This CDR3 is 15 amino acids long. These data come from a study of cytomegalovirus exposure and HLA in healthy donors. Study-level information: A later analysis reported the 120 validation repertoires used the same platform as the approximately 660 first-cohort repertoires.

Material: PBMCs. The V gene is TRBV5-1, the J gene TRBJ1-2; no clear D. The TCR sequence derives from a woman between 18 and 30 years old in good health and CMV-seronegative. Written as DNA, the CDR3 is TGCGCCAGCAGCCCCCACGCGGAGGCGCGGGATGGCTACACCTTC. Amino acid sequence: CASSPHAEARDGYTF. The whole variable domain, filled in from reference TRBV5-1 and TRBJ1-2, reads KAGVTQTPRYLIKTRGQQVTLSCSPISGHRSVSWYQQTPGQGLQFLFEYFSETQRNKGNFPGRFSGRQFSNSRSEMNVSTLELGDSALYLCASSPHAEARDGYTFGSGTRLTVV.